One and the same sample provided the 15 T cell receptor beta chains below, sequenced in a study of Ad26.COV2.S vaccination and SARS-CoV-2 variants. Regarding treatment: roughly 18 received Ad26.COV2.S at low or high dose, single or two shots; about 5 received placebo; per-sample allocation not given. Day 63 following the first vaccine or placebo injection was when the samples were taken. The data were produced by immunoSEQ multiplex PCR, yet TCRdb's version contains in-frame clones alone and is incomplete. In the table there are a few hundred thousand clones, around nine tenths of which are singletons. The source material was peripheral blood, sampled in a trial of Ad26.COV2.S vaccine versus placebo. Source of these receptors: a person aged 18 to 59 who received the Ad26.COV2.S COVID-19 vaccine or a placebo.

This chain uses TRBV6-1 with TRBJ1-1, with 7 bases lining up with TRBD1. Germline CDR1 and CDR2: MNHNS and SASEGT. Trimming took 2 bases from V and 0 from J; bases not matched to a gene: 6. This CDR3 is built from 16 residues. The CDR3 spells CASSETAGGLNTEAFF. CDR3 DNA sequence: TGTGCCAGCAGTGAAACGGCAGGGGGTTTGAACACTGAAGCTTTCTTT.

This chain connects TRBV16 to TRBJ1-6; 7 positions agree with TRBD1. V shed 2 bases and J 7 bases; nucleotides not matched to a gene: 5. This CDR3 has 15 amino acids. CDR1 and CDR2 from the germline V gene are KGHSY and FQNENV. The CDR3 region is CASSQGYRGNSPLHF. CDR3 sequence (DNA): TGTGCCAGCAGCCAAGGGTACAGGGGAAATTCACCCCTCCACTTT.

This clone occurred a few times. The rearrangement joins TRBV3-1 (or the pseudogene TRBV3-2) to TRBJ2-7; TRBD1 matches 11 bases. The length of the CDR3 is 15 residues. Trimming took 4 bases from V and 4 from J; bases not matched to a gene: 6. Germline CDR1 LGHDT, CDR2 YNNKEL (reference sequence). The CDR3 loop reads CASSLPGQGVYEQYF. Written as DNA, the CDR3 is TGTGCCAGCAGCCTACCGGGACAGGGGGTATACGAGCAGTACTTC.

This chain links TRBV9 with TRBJ2-2, with D unresolved. This CDR3 is built from 15 residues. Germline V lookup: CDR1 SGDLS, CDR2 YYNGEE. V was pared by 3 bases and J by 4 bases, with 13 bases between. In nucleotides, the CDR3 is TGTGCCAGCAGCGCTCCAGGTCAACCCACCGGGGAGCTGTTTTTT. This codes for CASSAPGQPTGELFF.

DNA of the CDR3: TGTGCCAGTAGTATAGTCTCTGCAACTAATGAAAAACTGTTTTTT. Protein product: CASSIVSATNEKLFF. The V gene is TRBV19, the J gene TRBJ1-4; D gene ambiguous. The CDR3 extends over 15 amino acids. V gave up 1 base and J gave up 0 bases, with 6 bases separating them. Per the germline V gene, CDR1 is LNHDA and CDR2 is SQIVND (reference sequence).

DNA for the CDR3: TGCGCCAGCAGGGGGGACTACTCCTACGAGCAGTACTTC. It is translated as CASRGDYSYEQYF. This chain uses TRBV10-2 with TRBJ2-7; 7 bases align to TRBD2. J gave up 0 bases and V 6 bases, and 2 bases lay outside the gene matches. The germline V gene has CDR1 WSHSY and CDR2 SAAADI. This CDR3 spans 13 amino acids.

This clone was observed at least ten times. The chain is built from TRBV5-1 and TRBJ2-3; 7 positions match TRBD2. The germline V gene encodes CDR1 SGHRS and CDR2 YFSETQ. The CDR3 loop spans 17 amino acids. The V gene end was trimmed by 1 base and the J gene end by 0 bases; junction bases not matched to a gene: 8. CDR3 amino acids: CASSLSWRGFSTDTQYF. The DNA for the CDR3 is TGCGCCAGCAGCTTGTCTTGGCGGGGGTTTAGCACAGATACGCAGTATTTT.

The chain carries TRBV5-4 and TRBJ1-3, with TRBD1 as a possible D gene (6 bases). Germline lookup yields CDR1 SGHNT and CDR2 YYREEE (reference sequence). V lost 5 bases, J lost 4 bases, and 19 bases lay in between. CDR3 length: 16 residues. CDR3 in amino acids: CASSIRGPGQGNTIYF. The CDR3 nucleotides are TGTGCCAGCAGTATAAGAGGGCCGGGACAAGGAAACACCATATATTTT.

This clone was seen a single time. The chain employs TRBV10-3 and TRBJ2-5; TRBD1 aligns across 11 bases. This CDR3 is 15 amino acids long. Germline V gene sequence: CDR1 ENHRY, CDR2 SYGVKD. V dropped 5 bases and J dropped 5; count of bases not matched to a gene: 7. CDR3 coding DNA: TGTGCCATCAGTAGCTGGACAGGGGGCTTGGAGACCCAGTACTTC. This translates into CAISSWTGGLETQYF.

The V gene is TRBV11-3, the J gene TRBJ2-3; D gene unclear. Germline V gene sequence: CDR1 SGHNT, CDR2 YENEEA. V was cut by 0 bases and J by 3 bases, with 7 bases left in between. CDR3 length: 14 amino acids. The CDR3 spells CASSLDGTTDTQYF. In nucleotides, the CDR3 is TGTGCCAGCAGCTTAGACGGTACGACAGATACGCAGTATTTT.

Note on this clone: The identical CDR3 is also encoded by other nucleotide sequences in the sample. This rearrangement joins TRBV27 to TRBJ1-5, with D tentatively TRBD1 (5 bases). The CDR3 extends over 13 amino acids. Germline CDR1 reads MNHEY; CDR2 reads SMNVEV (reference sequence). V shed 5 bases and J shed 5 bases, with 10 bases lying between them. CDR3 DNA sequence: TGTGCCAGCAGTGACTTGGGGGATCAGCCCCAGCATTTT. This encodes CASSDLGDQPQHF.

This chain joins TRBV6-1 and TRBJ2-7, with TRBD1 as a possible D gene (6 bases). The V end lost 1 base, the J end lost 2 bases, and 12 bases lay between the germline ends. Germline CDR1 is MNHNS and CDR2 is SASEGT. CDR3 length: 15 residues. The CDR3 coding sequence is TGTGCCAGCAGTGAAGGACCCAGGGGACCCTACGAGCAGTACTTC. Translating gives CASSEGPRGPYEQYF.

V is TRBV7-6 and J is TRBJ2-6; D ambiguous. The germline V and J ends were trimmed by 3 bases and 4 bases, with 7 bases remaining between them. Germline V gene sequence: CDR1 SGHVS, CDR2 FNYEAQ. The CDR3 consists of 14 residues. The CDR3 spells CASSLEDGANVLTF. CDR3 bases: TGTGCCAGCAGCTTGGAAGACGGGGCCAACGTCCTGACTTTC.

This chain connects TRBV5-3 to TRBJ2-7; 9 bases fit TRBD2. TRBV5-3 is treated as an ORF (open reading frame) with a function not yet certain. The length of the CDR3 is 17 residues. The trim removed 0 bases at V and 2 bases at J, leaving 9 bases unmatched. The CDR3, as DNA: TGTGCCAGAAGCTTGGGTTTCGGGACTAGCACTCCCTACGAGCAGTACTTC. It yields the protein CARSLGFGTSTPYEQYF.

DNA of the CDR3: TGTGCCAGCACCCTAGGCTCGTCTTCAAAGTACAATGAGCAGTTCTTC. Translation: CASTLGSSSKYNEQFF. This sequence joins TRBV2 and TRBJ2-1; D unclear. Looked up from germline, CDR1 is SNHLY and CDR2 is FYNNEI. V was shortened by 7 bases and J by 4 bases, with 20 bases between the two germline ends. The CDR3 sequence is 16 residues long.